This TCR beta chain was identified in a study of cytomegalovirus exposure and HLA in healthy donors. In regard to this clone: Its antigen remains unidentified.

Study-wide results and limits: Likely technical artifact: a cluster of highly shared sequence variants.

The CDR3 consists of 16 residues. CDR1 and CDR2 (germline): MGHRA, YSYEKL. The J segment lost 0 bases and the V segment lost 3 bases, leaving 3 bases of the junction unmatched. 60 Vbeta and 13 Jbeta primers were used in PCR. Sequenced by immunoSEQ multiplex PCR; TCRdb stores in-frame clones only, minus some. The repertoire holds about 120,000 clones, with around 80% as singletons. The clonotype originates from a woman between 18 and 30 years old in good health and CMV-seronegative. J is TRBJ2-3 and V is TRBV4-1; TRBD2 matches 10 bases. Sequenced sample: PBMCs. The CDR3 sequence is CASSQPTSGSTDTQYF. In nucleotides, the CDR3 is TGCGCCAGCAGCCAGCCGACTAGCGGGAGCACAGATACGCAGTATTTT.